Included here is one T cell receptor beta chain sequence, with context. The antigen this receptor binds is unknown. It has no much larger one-base neighbor in the sample; base qualities were not kept. From cysteine to phenylalanine, the CDR3 is 16 amino acids long. Only the CDR3 DNA stays, 48 bases, in frame from base 1. CDR1 SNHLY and CDR2 FYNNEI are derived from the germline V gene. Compared with germline, V lacks 8 bases and J lacks 1 base; bases without a gene match: 11. Collaborating institutions collected whole blood in K2EDTA tubes following their own protocols. For TCRbeta analysis, collaborator samples were shipped as frozen whole blood, as isolated PBMCs, or as DNA extracted from either sample type. This specimen belongs to a study of blood T cell repertoires in COVID-19 (dated by TCRdb to 2019 to 2021). Background for the entire study: Samples from collaborators originated in the United States, Italy and Spain and spanned both the acute and convalescent phases of COVID-19. Nearly every sample came with metadata listing a de-identified subject ID, COVID-19 status, age in years and sex. Samples were obtained from the ongoing ImmuneRACE study (first 160 participants) and from over 1,000 subjects provided by 6 global collaborators. Where HLA class I and class II types were available, the types were taken from metadata supplied by the sample provider, not from assay-based typing. The prospective study material was composed of cDNA or gDNA derived from T cells, B-cell-depleted T cells, or PBMCs. A freely available public database, intended as a resource for researchers studying the immune response to SARS-CoV-2, is where the repertoires were released. Subjects who had been exposed to COVID-19, were actively infected with it, or had recovered from it provided the deeply sampled blood TCRbeta repertoires that made up the dataset. Beyond this particular receptor, the publication reports: The quantity of clinical and demographic metadata differed by source and by participant and was supplied without curation.

TCRbeta CDR3 regions were amplified from genomic DNA by means of the immunoSEQ Assay, a bias-controlled multiplex PCR. The authors' pipeline ran thus. Within the assay, amplification of reference gene primers was used to estimate how many nucleated cells each sample contained. Sequence reads were collapsed and filtered to measure the absolute abundance of every unique TCRbeta CDR3 rearrangement. For each sample, productive Simpson clonality was calculated as the square root of Simpson's diversity index over productive rearrangements. TCRdb limited this immuneACCESS table to in-frame rearrangements with V and J called. A share of clones is missing; checked studies link under half to unresolved V genes, and the rest is unexplained. D and trimming were read from the DNA, whereas the V and J calls and clone size are those reported in that table. This sample comprises fewer than 100,000 clones, just under 90% of them detected only once. Over 15% of the sample is held by the ten biggest clonotypes.

The sequence derives from a human donor in a cohort sampled during active COVID-19. The chain employs TRBV2 and TRBJ1-2, with 9 central nucleotides matching TRBD1. The sequencing sample was made of peripheral blood. The CDR3 region: CASSRTGASFNYGYTF. The sequenced DNA: TGTGCCAGCTCTCGGACAGGGGCCTCTTTTAACTATGGCTACACCTTC. Where the CDR3 stops, the reference TRBV2 and TRBJ1-2 genes take over; the full variable domain is EPEVTQTPSHQVTQMGQEVILRCVPISNHLYFYWYRQILGQKVEFLVSFYNNEISEKSEIFDDQFSVERPDGSNFTLKIRSTKLEDSAMYFCASSRTGASFNYGYTFGSGTRLTVV.